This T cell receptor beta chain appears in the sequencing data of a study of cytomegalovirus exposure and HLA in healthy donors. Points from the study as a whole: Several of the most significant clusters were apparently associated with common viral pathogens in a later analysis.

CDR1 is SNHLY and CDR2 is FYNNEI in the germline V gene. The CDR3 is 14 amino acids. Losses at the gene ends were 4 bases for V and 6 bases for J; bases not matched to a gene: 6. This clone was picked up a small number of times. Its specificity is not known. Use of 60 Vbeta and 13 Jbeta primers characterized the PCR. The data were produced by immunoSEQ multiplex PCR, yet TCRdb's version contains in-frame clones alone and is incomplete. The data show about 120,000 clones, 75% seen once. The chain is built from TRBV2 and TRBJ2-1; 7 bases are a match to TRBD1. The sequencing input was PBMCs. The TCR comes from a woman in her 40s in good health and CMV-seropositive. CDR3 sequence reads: CASSGRGWVNEQFF. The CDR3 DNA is TGTGCCAGCAGTGGCAGGGGGTGGGTCAATGAGCAGTTCTTC.